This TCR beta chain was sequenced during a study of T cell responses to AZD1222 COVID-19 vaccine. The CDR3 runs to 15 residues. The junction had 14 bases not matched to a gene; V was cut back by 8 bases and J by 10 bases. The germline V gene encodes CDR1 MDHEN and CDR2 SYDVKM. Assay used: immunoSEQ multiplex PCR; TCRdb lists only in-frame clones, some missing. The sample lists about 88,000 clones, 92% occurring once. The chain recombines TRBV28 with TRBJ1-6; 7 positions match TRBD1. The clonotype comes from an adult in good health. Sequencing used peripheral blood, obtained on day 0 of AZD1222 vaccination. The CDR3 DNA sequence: TGTGCCAGCGGGGAAGGTGGGACAGTGAGGTCACCCCTCCACTTT. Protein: CASGEGGTVRSPLHF.